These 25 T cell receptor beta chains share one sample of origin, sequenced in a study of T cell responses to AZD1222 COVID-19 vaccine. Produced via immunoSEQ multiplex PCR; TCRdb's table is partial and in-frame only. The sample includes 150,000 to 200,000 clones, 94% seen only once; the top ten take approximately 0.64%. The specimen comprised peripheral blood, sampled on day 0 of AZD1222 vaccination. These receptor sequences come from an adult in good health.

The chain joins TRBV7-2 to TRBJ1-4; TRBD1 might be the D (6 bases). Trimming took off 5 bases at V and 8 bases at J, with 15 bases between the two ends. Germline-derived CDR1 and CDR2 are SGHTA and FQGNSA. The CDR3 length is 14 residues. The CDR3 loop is CASSTHGQREKLFF. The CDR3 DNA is TGTGCCAGCAGCACGCACGGACAGAGGGAAAAACTGTTTTTT.

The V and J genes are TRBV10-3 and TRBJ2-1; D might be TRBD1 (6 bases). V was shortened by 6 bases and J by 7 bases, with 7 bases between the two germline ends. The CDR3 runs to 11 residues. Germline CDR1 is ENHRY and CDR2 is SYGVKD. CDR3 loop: CAIRGANEQFF. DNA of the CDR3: TGTGCCATCAGGGGGGCAAATGAGCAGTTCTTC.

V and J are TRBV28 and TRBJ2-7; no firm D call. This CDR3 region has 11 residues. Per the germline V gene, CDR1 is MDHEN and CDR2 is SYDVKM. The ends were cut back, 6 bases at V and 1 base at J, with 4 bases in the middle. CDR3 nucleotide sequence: TGTGCCAGCAGGCAGTCCTACGAGCAGTACTTC. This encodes CASRQSYEQYF.

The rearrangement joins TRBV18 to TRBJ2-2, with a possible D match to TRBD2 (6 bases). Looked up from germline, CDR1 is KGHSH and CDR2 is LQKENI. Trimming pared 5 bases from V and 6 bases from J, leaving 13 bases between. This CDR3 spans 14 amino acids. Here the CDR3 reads CASSKREQSGELFF. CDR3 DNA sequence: TGTGCCAGCTCAAAACGGGAGCAGTCCGGGGAGCTGTTTTTT. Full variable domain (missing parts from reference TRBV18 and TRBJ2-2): NAGVMQNPRHLVRRRGQEARLRCSPMKGHSHVYWYRQLPEEGLKFMVYLQKENIIDESGMPKERFSAEFPKEGPSILRIQQVVRGDSAAYFCASSKREQSGELFFGEGSRLTVL.

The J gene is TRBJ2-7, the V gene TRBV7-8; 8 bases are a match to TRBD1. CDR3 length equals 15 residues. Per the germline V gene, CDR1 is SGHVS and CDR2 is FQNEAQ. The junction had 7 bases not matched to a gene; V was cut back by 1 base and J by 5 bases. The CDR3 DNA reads TGTGCCAGCAGCTTAGGACAGGGGTATCAGAACGAGCAGTACTTC. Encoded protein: CASSLGQGYQNEQYF.

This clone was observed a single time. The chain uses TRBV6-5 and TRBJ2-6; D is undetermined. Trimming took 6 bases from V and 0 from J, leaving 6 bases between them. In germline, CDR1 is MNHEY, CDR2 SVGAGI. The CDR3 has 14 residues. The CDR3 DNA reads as TGTGCCAGCAGGCAGGTCTCTGGGGCCAACGTCCTGACTTTC. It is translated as CASRQVSGANVLTF.

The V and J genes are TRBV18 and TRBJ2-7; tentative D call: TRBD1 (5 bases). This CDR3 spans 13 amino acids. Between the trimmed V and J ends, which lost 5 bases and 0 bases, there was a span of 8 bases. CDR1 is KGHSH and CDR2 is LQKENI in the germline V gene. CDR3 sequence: CASSFGHSYEQYF. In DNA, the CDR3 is TGTGCCAGCTCATTTGGACACTCCTACGAGCAGTACTTC.

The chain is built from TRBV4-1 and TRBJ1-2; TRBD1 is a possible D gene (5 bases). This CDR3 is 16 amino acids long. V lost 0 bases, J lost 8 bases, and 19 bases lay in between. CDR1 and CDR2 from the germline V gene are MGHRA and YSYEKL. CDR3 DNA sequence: TGCGCCAGCAGCCAAGAAGCGCAGGGTGGTCTAAAGGGCTACACCTTC. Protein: CASSQEAQGGLKGYTF.

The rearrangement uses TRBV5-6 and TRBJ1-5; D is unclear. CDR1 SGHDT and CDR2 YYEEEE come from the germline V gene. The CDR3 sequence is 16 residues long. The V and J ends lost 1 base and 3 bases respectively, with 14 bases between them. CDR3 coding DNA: TGTGCCAGCAGCTTGAGGGCAGGAGGGTACAATCAGCCCCAGCATTTT. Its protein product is CASSLRAGGYNQPQHF.

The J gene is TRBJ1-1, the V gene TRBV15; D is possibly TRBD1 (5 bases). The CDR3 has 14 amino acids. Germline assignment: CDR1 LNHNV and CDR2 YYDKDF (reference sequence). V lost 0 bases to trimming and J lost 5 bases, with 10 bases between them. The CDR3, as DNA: TGTGCCACCAGCAGAGATTTAGGGGTGACTGAAGCTTTCTTT. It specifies CATSRDLGVTEAFF.

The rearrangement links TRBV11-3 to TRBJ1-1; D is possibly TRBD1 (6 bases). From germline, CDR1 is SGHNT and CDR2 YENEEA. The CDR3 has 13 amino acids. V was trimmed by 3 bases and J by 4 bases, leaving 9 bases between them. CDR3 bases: TGTGCCAGCAGCTTGGGCAGGGGCACTGAAGCTTTCTTT. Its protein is CASSLGRGTEAFF. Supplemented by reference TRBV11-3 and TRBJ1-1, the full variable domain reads EAGVVQSPRYKIIEKKQPVAFWCNPISGHNTLYWYLQNLGQGPELLIRYENEEAVDDSQLPKDRFSAERLKGVDSTLKIQPAELGDSAVYLCASSLGRGTEAFFGQGTRLTVV.

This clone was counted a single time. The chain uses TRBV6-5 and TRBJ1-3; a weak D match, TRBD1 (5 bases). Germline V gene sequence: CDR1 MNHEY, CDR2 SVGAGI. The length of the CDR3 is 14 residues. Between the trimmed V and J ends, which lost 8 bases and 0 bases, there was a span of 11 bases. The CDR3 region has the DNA TGTGCCAGCTCATCACAGGACTCTGGAAACACCATATATTTT. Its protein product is CASSSQDSGNTIYF.

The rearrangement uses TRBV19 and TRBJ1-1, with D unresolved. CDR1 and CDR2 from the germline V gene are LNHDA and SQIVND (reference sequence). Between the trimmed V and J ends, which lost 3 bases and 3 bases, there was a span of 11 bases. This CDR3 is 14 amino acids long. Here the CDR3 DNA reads TGTGCCAGTAGTATGGGAAAGGCGTACACTGAAGCTTTCTTT. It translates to CASSMGKAYTEAFF. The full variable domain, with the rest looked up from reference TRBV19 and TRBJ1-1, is DGGITQSPKYLFRKEGQNVTLSCEQNLNHDAMYWYRQDPGQGLRLIYYSQIVNDFQKGDIAEGYSVSREKKESFPLTVTSAQKNPTAFYLCASSMGKAYTEAFFGQGTRLTVV.

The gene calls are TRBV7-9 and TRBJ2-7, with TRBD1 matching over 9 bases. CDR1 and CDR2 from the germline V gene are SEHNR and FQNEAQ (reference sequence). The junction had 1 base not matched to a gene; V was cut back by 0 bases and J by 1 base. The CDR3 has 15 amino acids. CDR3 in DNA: TGTGCCAGCAGCTTAGCCGGGACAGGGTCCTACGAGCAGTACTTC. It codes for CASSLAGTGSYEQYF.

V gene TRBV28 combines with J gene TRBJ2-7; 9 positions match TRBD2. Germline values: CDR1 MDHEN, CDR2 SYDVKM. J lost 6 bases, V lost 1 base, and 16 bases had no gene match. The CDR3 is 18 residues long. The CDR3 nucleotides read TGTGCCAGCAGTTTATTGCTCGATTTCGGGAAACTAGCGGGCGAGCAGTACTTC. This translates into CASSLLLDFGKLAGEQYF.

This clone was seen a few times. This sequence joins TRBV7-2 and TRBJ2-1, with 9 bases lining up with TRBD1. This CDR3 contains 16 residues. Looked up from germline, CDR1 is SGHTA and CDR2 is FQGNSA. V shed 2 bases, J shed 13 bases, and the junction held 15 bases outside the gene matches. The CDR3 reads CASSLRGQGLPIRQFF. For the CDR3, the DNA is TGTGCCAGCAGCTTAAGGGGACAGGGCCTTCCCATCCGTCAGTTCTTC. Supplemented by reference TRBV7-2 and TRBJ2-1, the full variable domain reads GAGVSQSPSNKVTEKGKDVELRCDPISGHTALYWYRQSLGQGLEFLIYFQGNSAPDKSGLPSDRFSAERTGGSVSTLTIQRTQQEDSAVYLCASSLRGQGLPIRQFFGPGTRLTVL.

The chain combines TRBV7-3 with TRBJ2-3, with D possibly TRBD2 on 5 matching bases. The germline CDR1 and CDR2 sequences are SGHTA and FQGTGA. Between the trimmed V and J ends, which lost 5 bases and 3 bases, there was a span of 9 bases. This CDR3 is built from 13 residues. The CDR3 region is CASSQGRTDTQYF. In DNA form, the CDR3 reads TGTGCCAGCAGCCAAGGGAGAACAGATACGCAGTATTTT.

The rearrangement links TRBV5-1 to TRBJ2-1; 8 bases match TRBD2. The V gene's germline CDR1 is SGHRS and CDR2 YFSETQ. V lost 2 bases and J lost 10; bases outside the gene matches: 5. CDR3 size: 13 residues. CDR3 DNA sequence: TGCGCCAGCAGCTTTCGGACTAGCTGGGAGCAGTTCTTC. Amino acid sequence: CASSFRTSWEQFF.

As DNA, the CDR3 is TGCGCCAGCAGTGAGTCTCGGTGGTTCCGGGGGGGAAAAGAGACCCAGTACTTC. Translated: CASSESRWFRGGKETQYF. The chain recombines TRBV10-1 with TRBJ2-5; 8 nucleotides match TRBD2. Germline V gives CDR1 WNHNN, CDR2 SYGVQD (reference sequence). This CDR3 has 18 residues. V lost 0 bases, J lost 3 bases, and 12 bases stayed unmatched.

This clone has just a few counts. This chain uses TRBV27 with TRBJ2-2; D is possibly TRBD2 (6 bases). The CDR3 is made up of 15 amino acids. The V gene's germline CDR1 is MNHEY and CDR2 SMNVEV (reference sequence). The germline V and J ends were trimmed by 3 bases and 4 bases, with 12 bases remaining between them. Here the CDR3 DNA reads TGTGCCAGCAGTTTCGGCGGGATGGTCACCGGGGAGCTGTTTTTT. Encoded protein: CASSFGGMVTGELFF.

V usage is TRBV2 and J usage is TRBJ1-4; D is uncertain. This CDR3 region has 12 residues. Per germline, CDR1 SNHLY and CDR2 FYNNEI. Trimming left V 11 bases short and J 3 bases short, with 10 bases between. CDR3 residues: CAASGANEKLFF. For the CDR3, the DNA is TGTGCCGCATCTGGGGCTAATGAAAAACTGTTTTTT. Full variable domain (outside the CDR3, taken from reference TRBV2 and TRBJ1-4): EPEVTQTPSHQVTQMGQEVILRCVPISNHLYFYWYRQILGQKVEFLVSFYNNEISEKSEIFDDQFSVERPDGSNFTLKIRSTKLEDSAMYFCAASGANEKLFFGSGTQLSVL.

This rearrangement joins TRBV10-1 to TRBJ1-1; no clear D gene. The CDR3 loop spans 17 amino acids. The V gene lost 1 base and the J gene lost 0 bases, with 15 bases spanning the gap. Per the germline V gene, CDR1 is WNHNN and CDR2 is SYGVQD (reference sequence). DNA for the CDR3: TGCGCCAGCAGTGAGTTCAGGAGCGGAAAAATGAACACTGAAGCTTTCTTT. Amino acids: CASSEFRSGKMNTEAFF.

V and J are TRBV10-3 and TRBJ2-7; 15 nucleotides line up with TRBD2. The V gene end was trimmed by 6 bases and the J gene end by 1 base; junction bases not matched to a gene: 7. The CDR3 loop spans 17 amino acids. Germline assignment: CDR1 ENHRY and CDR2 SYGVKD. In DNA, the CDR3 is TGTGCCATCAGCGGACTAGCGGGAGGGCGTTTATCCTACGAGCAGTACTTC. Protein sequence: CAISGLAGGRLSYEQYF.

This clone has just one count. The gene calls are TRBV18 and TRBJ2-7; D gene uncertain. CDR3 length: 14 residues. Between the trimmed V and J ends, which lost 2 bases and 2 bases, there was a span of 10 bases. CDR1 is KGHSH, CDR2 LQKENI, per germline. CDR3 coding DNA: TGTGCCAGCTCACCAGGGCAGGTCACCTACGAGCAGTACTTC. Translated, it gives CASSPGQVTYEQYF.

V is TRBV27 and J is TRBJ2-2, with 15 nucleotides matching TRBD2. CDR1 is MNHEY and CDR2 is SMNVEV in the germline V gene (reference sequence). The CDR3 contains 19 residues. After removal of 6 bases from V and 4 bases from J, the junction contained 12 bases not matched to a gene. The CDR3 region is CASRQTPGLAGGGTGELFF. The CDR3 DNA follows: TGTGCCAGCAGACAGACGCCGGGACTAGCGGGAGGAGGCACCGGGGAGCTGTTTTTT.